Following are 17 T cell receptor beta chains from one sample sequenced in a study of OX40 agonist ivuxolimab in advanced cancers. The table came from immunoSEQ multiplex PCR; TCRdb's copy has only in-frame clones and leaves some out. The sample carries around 46,000 clones, 89% recorded once. Sequences were derived from CD4+ or CD8+ T cells sorted from blood, sampled in a trial of the OX40 agonist ivuxolimab. All receptors derive from an adult with an advanced solid tumor such as melanoma, head and neck, liver or kidney cancer.

The chain combines TRBV29-1 with TRBJ1-1; 9 bases line up with TRBD1. The V and J ends lost 6 bases and 3 bases, in that order; junction bases with no gene match: 5. The CDR3 length is 13 residues. Germline V gene data show CDR1 as SQVTM and CDR2 as ANQGSEA. CDR3 sequence: CSVGTGKDTEAFF. CDR3 sequence (DNA): TGCAGCGTGGGGACAGGGAAGGACACTGAAGCTTTCTTT.

The chain joins TRBV9 to TRBJ2-2; weak D call: TRBD1 (6 bases). This CDR3 spans 17 amino acids. V was shortened by 0 bases and J by 3 bases, with 15 bases between the two germline ends. Germline loops: CDR1 SGDLS, CDR2 YYNGEE. CDR3: CASSVATTGGDTGELFF. In nucleotides, the CDR3 is TGTGCCAGCAGCGTAGCTACGACAGGTGGAGACACCGGGGAGCTGTTTTTT. The full variable domain, with the rest looked up from reference TRBV9 and TRBJ2-2, is DSGVTQTPKHLITATGQRVTLRCSPRSGDLSVYWYQQSLDQGLQFLIQYYNGEERAKGNILERFSAQQFPDLHSELNLSSLELGDSALYFCASSVATTGGDTGELFFGEGSRLTVL.

Here the CDR3 reads CASSLLRGSMSEKLFF. In nucleotides, the CDR3 is TGTGCCAGCAGTCTTCTTCGGGGGAGTATGAGCGAAAAACTGTTTTTT. This sequence joins TRBV28 and TRBJ1-4, with D maybe TRBD1 (5 bases). CDR3 length: 16 residues. The V end was cut by 5 bases, the J end by 8 bases, with 21 bases between. Germline CDR1 reads MDHEN; CDR2 reads SYDVKM.

This chain links TRBV5-6 with TRBJ1-6, with 10 bases fitting TRBD1. The CDR3 sequence is 17 residues long. V trimming: 0 bases; J trimming: 9 bases; junction bases outside the gene matches: 9. Germline CDR1 and CDR2: SGHDT and YYEEEE. The CDR3 loop is CASSLAGMGQGTSPLHF. The CDR3 nucleotides read TGTGCCAGCAGCTTGGCCGGGATGGGACAGGGGACTTCACCCCTCCACTTT. Complete variable domain (other parts from reference TRBV5-6 and TRBJ1-6): DAGVTQSPTHLIKTRGQQVTLRCSPKSGHDTVSWYQQALGQGPQFIFQYYEEEERQRGNFPDRFSGHQFPNYSSELNVNALLLGDSALYLCASSLAGMGQGTSPLHFGNGTRLTVT.

The sample holds one count of this clone. V is TRBV27 and J is TRBJ2-1; 14 nucleotides match TRBD2. Germline CDR1 is MNHEY and CDR2 is SMNVEV (reference sequence). V shed 0 bases, J shed 6 bases, and the junction held 1 base outside the gene matches. The CDR3 spans 16 residues. The CDR3 sequence: CASSLSTSGRGNEQFF. CDR3 nucleotides: TGTGCCAGCAGTTTATCGACTAGCGGGAGGGGCAATGAGCAGTTCTTC.

The gene calls are TRBV11-3 and TRBJ2-7, with 10 nucleotides matching TRBD1. The CDR3 contains 16 residues. Unmatched junction bases numbered 11, after V lost 5 bases and J lost 4 bases. From germline, CDR1 is SGHNT and CDR2 YENEEA. The DNA of the CDR3 is TGTGCCAGCAGCCCGTTAGGACAGGGGGTTTTTTACGAGCAGTACTTC. Encoded protein: CASSPLGQGVFYEQYF.

The gene calls are TRBV28 and TRBJ2-1; TRBD2 agrees at 8 bases. V was pared by 5 bases and J by 4 bases, with 7 bases of the junction left unmatched. The germline V gene has CDR1 MDHEN and CDR2 SYDVKM. The CDR3 is made up of 15 amino acids. DNA for the CDR3: TGTGCCAGCAGTCATACAGCGGGGGAGTACAATGAGCAGTTCTTC. This translates into CASSHTAGEYNEQFF. Together with reference TRBV28 and TRBJ2-1, the CDR3 gives the full variable domain: DVKVTQSSRYLVKRTGEKVFLECVQDMDHENMFWYRQDPGLGLRLIYFSYDVKMKEKGDIPEGYSVSREKKERFSLILESASTNQTSMYLCASSHTAGEYNEQFFGPGTRLTVL.

The chain links TRBV4-2 to TRBJ2-7; no clear D. CDR1 and CDR2 (germline): LGHNA, YNFKEQ. V lost 1 base and J 6 bases, leaving 10 bases between the germline ends. This CDR3 has 13 amino acids. The CDR3 region is CASSQVSATEQYF. In nucleotides, the CDR3 is TGTGCCAGCAGCCAAGTCTCGGCAACCGAGCAGTACTTC.

The chain uses TRBV28 and TRBJ2-2; D remains ambiguous. The CDR3 covers 15 residues. From germline, CDR1 is MDHEN and CDR2 SYDVKM. The germline V and J ends were trimmed by 6 bases and 2 bases, with 13 bases remaining between them. Written as DNA, the CDR3 is TGTGCCAGCAGATACCCATACGGTAACACCGGGGAGCTGTTTTTT. It translates to CASRYPYGNTGELFF.

The chain carries TRBV7-2 and TRBJ2-3, with 11 nucleotides matching TRBD2. CDR1 is SGHTA and CDR2 is FQGNSA in the germline V gene. This CDR3 is built from 15 residues. V gave up 1 base and J gave up 5 bases; unmatched junction bases: 2. For the CDR3, the DNA is TGTGCCAGCAGCTTAGGTCTAGCGGGGGGAGATACGCAGTATTTT. The encoded protein is CASSLGLAGGDTQYF.

The chain employs TRBV27 and TRBJ2-3, with 10 bases fitting TRBD2. Germline values: CDR1 MNHEY, CDR2 SMNVEV (reference sequence). This CDR3 is 16 amino acids long. J was trimmed by 0 bases and V by 5 bases; bases with no gene match: 5. In DNA, the CDR3 is TGTGCCAGCAGTGTAAATAGCGGGGGGAGCACAGATACGCAGTATTTT. This encodes CASSVNSGGSTDTQYF.

The V call is TRBV6-5, the J call TRBJ2-3; D is undetermined. The length of the CDR3 is 14 residues. Germline values: CDR1 MNHEY, CDR2 SVGAGI. V lost 4 bases, J lost 2 bases, and 10 bases lay in between. CDR3 coding DNA: TGTGCCAGCAGTTTGGAGCGACCCACAGATACGCAGTATTTT. It yields the protein CASSLERPTDTQYF.

CDR3 bases: TGTGCCAGCAGTGGGCAGATGGGGCGGAACACTGAAGCTTTCTTT. This sequence encodes CASSGQMGRNTEAFF. The chain uses TRBV28 and TRBJ1-1, with D maybe TRBD1 (5 bases). Germline V lookup: CDR1 MDHEN, CDR2 SYDVKM. The CDR3 is made up of 15 amino acids. The V and J ends lost 5 bases and 1 base respectively, with 14 bases between them.

CDR3 sequence (DNA): TGTGCCAGCAGTTGGGGGAGCACAGATACGCAGTATTTT. As protein: CASSWGSTDTQYF. This chain links TRBV6-6 with TRBJ2-3; either TRBD1 or TRBD2 may supply D (5 bases each). The germline gives CDR1 MNHNY, CDR2 SVGAGI (reference sequence). Trimming took off 4 bases at V and 0 bases at J, with 5 bases between the two ends. CDR3 length: 13 amino acids.

The gene calls are TRBV9 and TRBJ2-3, with D tentatively TRBD2 (5 bases). The V end was cut by 0 bases, the J end by 5 bases, with 16 bases between. Germline V CDR1 and CDR2: SGDLS, YYNGEE. CDR3 length: 16 amino acids. The CDR3 nucleotides read TGTGCCAGCAGCGTAGTCCCAGGAGCCAGCGGAGATACGCAGTATTTT. It codes for CASSVVPGASGDTQYF.

The rearrangement joins TRBV10-3 to TRBJ2-5, with 12 bases identical to TRBD2. In germline, CDR1 is ENHRY, CDR2 SYGVKD. Trimming cost V 4 bases and J 4 bases; bases outside gene matches: 4. The CDR3 sequence is 15 residues long. CDR3 region: CAISGTSGNRETQYF. For the CDR3, the DNA is TGTGCCATCAGTGGGACTAGCGGGAATCGAGAGACCCAGTACTTC.

This chain uses TRBV7-8 with TRBJ2-1; TRBD2 matches 11 bases. The CDR3 runs 15 residues. CDR1 is SGHVS and CDR2 is FQNEAQ in the germline V gene. With 6 bases clipped from V and 7 bases from J, the junction kept 8 bases outside the gene matches. The chain's CDR3 is CASSLLAGATNEQFF. The DNA for the CDR3 is TGTGCCAGCAGTCTACTAGCGGGAGCAACTAATGAGCAGTTCTTC.